This TCR beta chain came from a study of identifying expanded T cells in peripheral blood. To note about this clone: Its cognate antigen is unknown.

Sequencing used immunoSEQ multiplex PCR; TCRdb keeps in-frame clones, though not all of them. The sample records 50,000 to 65,000 clones, about four fifths being singletons. The V gene's germline CDR1 is MNHEY and CDR2 SVGAGI. With 2 bases clipped from V and 3 bases from J, the junction kept 1 base outside the gene matches. The CDR3 has 13 amino acids. Study-wide points: Technical replicates showed approximately 1.2 changed clones; two weeks 15 to 20; four weeks 19. Variance in clone template counts between approximately two-week samples significantly increased with total template count across all healthy donors.

During the collection period, no donor immune events like infections were recorded. The sequencing sample was made of blood. This chain uses TRBV6-5 with TRBJ2-7, with 7 bases matching TRBD1. The TCR originated in a person between 18 and 75 years old in good health. The CDR3 DNA reads TGTGCCAGCAGTTACCGGGACAGCTACGAGCAGTACTTC. Residues: CASSYRDSYEQYF.